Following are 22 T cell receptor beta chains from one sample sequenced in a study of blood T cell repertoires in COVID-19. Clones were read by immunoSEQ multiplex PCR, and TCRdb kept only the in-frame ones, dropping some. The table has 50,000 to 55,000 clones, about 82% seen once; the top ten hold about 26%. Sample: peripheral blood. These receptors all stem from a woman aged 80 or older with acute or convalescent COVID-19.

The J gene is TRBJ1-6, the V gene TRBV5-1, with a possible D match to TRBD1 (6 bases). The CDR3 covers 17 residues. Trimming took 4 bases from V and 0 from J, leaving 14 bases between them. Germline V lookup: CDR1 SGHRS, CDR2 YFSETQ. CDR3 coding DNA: TGCGCCAGCAGCGGGGACACCTCGAGCTCCTATAATTCACCCCTCCACTTT. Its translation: CASSGDTSSSYNSPLHF.

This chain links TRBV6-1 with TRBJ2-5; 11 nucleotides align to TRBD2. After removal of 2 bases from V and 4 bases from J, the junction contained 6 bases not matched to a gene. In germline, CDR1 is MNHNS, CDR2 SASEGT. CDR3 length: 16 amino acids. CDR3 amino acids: CASSETGTSGAETQYF. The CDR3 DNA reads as TGTGCCAGCAGTGAAACTGGGACTAGCGGCGCAGAGACCCAGTACTTC.

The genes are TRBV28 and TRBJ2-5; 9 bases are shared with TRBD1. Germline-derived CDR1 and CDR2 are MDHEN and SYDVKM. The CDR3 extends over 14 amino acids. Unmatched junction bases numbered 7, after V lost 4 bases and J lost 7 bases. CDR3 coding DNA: TGTGCCAGCAGTTCCCCGGACAGGGGATGGACCCAGTACTTC. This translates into CASSSPDRGWTQYF.

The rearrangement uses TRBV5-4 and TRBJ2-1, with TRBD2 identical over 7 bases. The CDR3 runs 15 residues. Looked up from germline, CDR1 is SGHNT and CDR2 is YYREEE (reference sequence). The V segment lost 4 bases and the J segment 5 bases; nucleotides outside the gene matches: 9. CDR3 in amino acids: CASSPGASGHNEQFF. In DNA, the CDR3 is TGTGCCAGCAGCCCCGGGGCTAGCGGCCACAATGAGCAGTTCTTC.

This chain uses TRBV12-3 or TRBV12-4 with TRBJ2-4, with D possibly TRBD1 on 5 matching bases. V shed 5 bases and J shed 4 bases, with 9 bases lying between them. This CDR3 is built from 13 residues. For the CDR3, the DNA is TGTGCCAGCAGTCGTAGACAGAAAAACATTCAGTACTTC. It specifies CASSRRQKNIQYF.

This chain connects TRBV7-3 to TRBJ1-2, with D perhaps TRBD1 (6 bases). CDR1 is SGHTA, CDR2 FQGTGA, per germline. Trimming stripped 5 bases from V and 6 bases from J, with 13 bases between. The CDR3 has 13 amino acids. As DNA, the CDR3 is TGTGCCAGCAGCGGTCAACAGGGAAATGGCTACACCTTC. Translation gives CASSGQQGNGYTF. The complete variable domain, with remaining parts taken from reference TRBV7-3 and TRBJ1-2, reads GAGVSQTPSNKVTEKGKYVELRCDPISGHTALYWYRQSLGQGPEFLIYFQGTGAADDSGLPNDRFFAVRPEGSVSTLKIQRTERGDSAVYLCASSGQQGNGYTFGSGTRLTVV.

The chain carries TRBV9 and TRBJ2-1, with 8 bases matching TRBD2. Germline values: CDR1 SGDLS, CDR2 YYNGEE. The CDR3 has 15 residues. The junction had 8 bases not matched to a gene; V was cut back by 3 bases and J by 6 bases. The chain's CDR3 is CASSARGAGGNEQFF. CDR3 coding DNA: TGTGCCAGCAGCGCCCGCGGTGCGGGGGGCAATGAGCAGTTCTTC.

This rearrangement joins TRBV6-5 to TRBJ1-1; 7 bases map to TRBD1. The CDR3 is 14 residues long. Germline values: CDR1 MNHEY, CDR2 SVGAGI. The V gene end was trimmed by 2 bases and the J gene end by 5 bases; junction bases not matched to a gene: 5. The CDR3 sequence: CASSYGRGQTEAFF. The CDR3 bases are TGTGCCAGCAGTTACGGTCGGGGACAGACTGAAGCTTTCTTT.

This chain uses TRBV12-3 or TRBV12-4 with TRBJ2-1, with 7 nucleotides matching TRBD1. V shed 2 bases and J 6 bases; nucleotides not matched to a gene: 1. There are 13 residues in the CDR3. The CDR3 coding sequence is TGTGCCAGCAGTTTACGACAGGGCAATGAGCAGTTCTTC. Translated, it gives CASSLRQGNEQFF.

The CDR3 region has the DNA TGTGCCAGCAGCTCCCTAGTGAGTTCCTACAATGAGCAGTTCTTC. This gives the protein CASSSLVSSYNEQFF. V usage is TRBV9 and J usage is TRBJ2-1, with no clear D. V was pared by 4 bases and J by 1 base, with 12 bases between. The CDR3 has 15 amino acids. Germline CDR1 SGDLS, CDR2 YYNGEE.

CDR3 DNA sequence: TGTGCCAGCAGCCAAGAATCAAGACTAGCGGGAGTAGGTGAGCAGTTCTTC. It specifies CASSQESRLAGVGEQFF. This chain connects TRBV14 to TRBJ2-1; 12 bases align to TRBD2. V shed 0 bases, J shed 9 bases, and the junction held 9 bases outside the gene matches. The germline V gene has CDR1 SGHDN and CDR2 FVKESK. CDR3 length equals 17 residues.

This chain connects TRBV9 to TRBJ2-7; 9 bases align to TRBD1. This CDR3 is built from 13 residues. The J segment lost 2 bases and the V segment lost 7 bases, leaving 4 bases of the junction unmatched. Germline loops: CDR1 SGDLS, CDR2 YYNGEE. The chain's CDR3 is CASGTGNPYEQYV. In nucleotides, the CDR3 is TGTGCCAGCGGGACAGGGAATCCCTACGAGCAGTACGTC.

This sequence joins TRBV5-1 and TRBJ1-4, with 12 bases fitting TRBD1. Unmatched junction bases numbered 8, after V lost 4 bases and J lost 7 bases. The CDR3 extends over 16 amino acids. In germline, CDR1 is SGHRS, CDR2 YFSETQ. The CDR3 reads CASSPGTGGAGEKLFF. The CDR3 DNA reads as TGCGCCAGCAGCCCAGGGACAGGGGGCGCTGGTGAAAAACTGTTTTTT.

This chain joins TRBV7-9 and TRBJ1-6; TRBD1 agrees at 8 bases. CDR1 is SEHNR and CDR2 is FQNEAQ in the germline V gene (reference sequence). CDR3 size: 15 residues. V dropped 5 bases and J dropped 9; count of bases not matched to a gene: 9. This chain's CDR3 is CASSPDRARGSPLHF. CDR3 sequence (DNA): TGTGCCAGCAGCCCGGACAGGGCGCGGGGTTCACCCCTCCACTTT.

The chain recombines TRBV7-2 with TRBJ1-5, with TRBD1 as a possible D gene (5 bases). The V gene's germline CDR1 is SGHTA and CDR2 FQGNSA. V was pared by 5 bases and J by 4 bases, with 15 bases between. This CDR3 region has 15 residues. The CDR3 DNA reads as TGTGCCAGCAGCCGTTGGGCCAGGGCTAATCAGCCCCAGCATTTT. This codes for CASSRWARANQPQHF.

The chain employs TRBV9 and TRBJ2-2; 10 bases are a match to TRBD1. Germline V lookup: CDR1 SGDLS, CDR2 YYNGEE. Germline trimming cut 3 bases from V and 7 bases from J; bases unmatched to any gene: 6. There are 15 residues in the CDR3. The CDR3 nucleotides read TGTGCCAGCAGCGAGAGACAGGGGGCGGGCGGGGAGCTGTTTTTT. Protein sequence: CASSERQGAGGELFF.

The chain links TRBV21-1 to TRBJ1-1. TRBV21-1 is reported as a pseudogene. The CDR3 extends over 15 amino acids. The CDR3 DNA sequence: TGTGCCAGCAGCAAAGCGCTTCCGGGTTGGACTGAAGCTTTCTTT. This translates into CASSKALPGWTEAFF.

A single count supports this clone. Here the CDR3 reads CAITDRGNSPLHF. The CDR3 DNA is TGTGCCATCACTGACAGGGGCAACTCACCCCTCCACTTT. The chain combines TRBV28 with TRBJ1-6; 8 bases agree with TRBD1. The CDR3 sequence is 13 residues long. Germline CDR1 reads MDHEN; CDR2 reads SYDVKM. The J segment lost 10 bases and the V segment lost 10 bases, leaving 9 bases of the junction unmatched.

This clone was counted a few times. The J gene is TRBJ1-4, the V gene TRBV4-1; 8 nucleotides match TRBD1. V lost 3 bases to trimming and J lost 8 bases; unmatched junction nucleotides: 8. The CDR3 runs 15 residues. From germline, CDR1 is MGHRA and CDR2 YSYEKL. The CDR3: CASSQRDRMGEKLFF. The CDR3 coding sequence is TGCGCCAGCAGCCAGAGGGACAGGATGGGCGAAAAACTGTTTTTT.

The CDR3 DNA reads TGTGCCAGCAGCCAGAACAGACTAGCGGTAAGCTACAATGAGCAGTTCTTC. This translates into CASSQNRLAVSYNEQFF. V and J are TRBV4-2 and TRBJ2-1; 9 bases map to TRBD2. The germline gives CDR1 LGHNA, CDR2 YNFKEQ. V dropped 3 bases and J dropped 3; count of bases not matched to a gene: 9. The CDR3 length is 17 residues.

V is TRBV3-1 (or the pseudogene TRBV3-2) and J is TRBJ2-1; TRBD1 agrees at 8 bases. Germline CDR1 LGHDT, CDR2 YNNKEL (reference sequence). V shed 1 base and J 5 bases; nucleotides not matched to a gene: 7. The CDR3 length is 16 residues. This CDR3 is CASSQVSTGGNNEQFF. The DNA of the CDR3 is TGTGCCAGCAGCCAAGTTTCCACAGGGGGAAACAATGAGCAGTTCTTC.

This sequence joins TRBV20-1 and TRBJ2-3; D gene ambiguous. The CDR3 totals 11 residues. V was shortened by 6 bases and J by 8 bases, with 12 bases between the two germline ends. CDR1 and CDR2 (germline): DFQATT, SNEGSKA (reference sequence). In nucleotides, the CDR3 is TGCAGTGCCCTAAACCTATTTACGCAGTATTTT. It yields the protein CSALNLFTQYF.